This T cell receptor (beta chain) originates from a study of human T cells and chemical hapten exposure. Study-wide background: On the upper back, patch tests were applied with 0.01% DPC and read at 6 days.

The length of the CDR3 is 15 residues. Germline V lookup: CDR1 SNHLY, CDR2 FYNNEI. The V end lost 4 bases, the J end lost 5 bases, and 18 bases lay between the germline ends. This clonotype was counted at least ten times. The library gave individual cDNA molecules unique molecular identifiers. MiXCR, run by TCRdb on the RACE reads, gives a single entry per CDR3 protein. The table lists 300,000 to 400,000 distinct CDR3 sequences, 4% to 6% of them singletons. Indicated time point: pre-sensitization, week 0. As to treatment: therapeutic diphenylcyclopropenone sensitization with weekly scalp DPC. Participating donors were patients with alopecia, aged 18 to 70 years, considered appropriate candidates for DPC.

The sample in question was whole blood, obtained in connection with sensitization to the hapten diphenylcyclopropenone (DPC). The rearrangement joins TRBV2 to TRBJ2-7; weak D call: TRBD2 (6 bases). The sequence was collected from a woman aged 50 to 65 with alopecia areata. Some clones in this sample may be carry-over from other donors' samples. The CDR3 DNA sequence: TGTGCCAGCAGTGTCAAGCGAGCGGGCCCGCACGAGCAGTACTTC. Its protein product is CASSVKRAGPHEQYF.